This TCR beta chain was documented in a study of CD8+ T cells in alopecia areata. Study in general: Tofacitinib administration to treated patients was oral, at 5 to 10 mg twice daily. Tofacitinib administration persisted for 6 to 18 months, succeeded by 6 months off drug.

Notes on this clone: Its antigen is not known.

Sequencing relied on a cDNA template that was reverse transcribed from extracted RNA. The repertoire was sequenced with immunoSEQ multiplex PCR; TCRdb's copy has only in-frame clones and lacks some. The table has approximately 180,000 clones, less than 75% seen once. Regarding treatment: oral pan-JAK inhibitor, 5-10 mg twice daily. V lost 2 bases and J lost 2, with 15 bases in between. This CDR3 region has 16 residues. The germline CDR1 and CDR2 sequences are MNHNS and SASEGT. Study-wide results and caveats: The study found tofacitinib significantly decreased scalp clonality and expanded CD8+ clones among the top 100.

The rearrangement links TRBV6-1 to TRBJ1-2; possible D gene TRBD1, 5 bases. This specimen consisted of CD4+ T cells sorted from blood, obtained between weeks 55 and 65, from a patient treated with tofacitinib. This sequence was found in a human donor with alopecia areata. This CDR3 is CASSEREGEGNYGYTF. CDR3 nucleotide sequence: TGTGCCAGCAGTGAACGGGAAGGGGAGGGGAACTATGGCTACACCTTC.